A selection of T cell receptor beta chains follows, all from one sample in a study of cytomegalovirus exposure and HLA in healthy donors. Assay: immunoSEQ multiplex PCR; the TCRdb copy retains only in-frame clones and omits some. This sample's table has 55,000 or so clones. Material: PBMCs. These receptors all come from a woman aged 25 to 39 in good health and CMV-seropositive. CDR3s include the opening cysteine and the closing phenylalanine or tryptophan. A D gene is named only where the DNA matches it firmly.

j_gene: TRBJ2-1; d_gene: TRBD2; v_gene: TRBV30; CDR3aa: CAWSPPPTSGRAGEQFF; CDR3nt: TGTGCCTGGAGTCCCCCCCCCACTAGCGGGAGGGCGGGTGAGCAGTTCTTC
j_gene: TRBJ1-3; d_gene: .; v_gene: TRBV4-2; CDR3aa: CASSRNDRSENTIYF; CDR3nt: TGTGCCAGCAGCCGCAACGACAGGAGTGAAAACACCATATATTTT
j_gene: TRBJ2-2; d_gene: .; v_gene: TRBV6-6; CDR3aa: CASLDSGELFF; CDR3nt: TGTGCCAGCCTCGACAGCGGGGAGCTGTTTTTT
j_gene: TRBJ2-1; d_gene: .; v_gene: TRBV19; CDR3aa: CASSILGLLSGRDEQFF; CDR3nt: TGTGCCAGTAGTATATTGGGACTCCTATCGGGTAGAGATGAGCAGTTCTTC
j_gene: TRBJ2-7; d_gene: TRBD2; v_gene: TRBV5-6; CDR3aa: CASSLAGDAYEQYF; CDR3nt: TGTGCCAGCAGCTTAGCGGGGGATGCCTACGAGCAGTACTTC
j_gene: TRBJ2-6; d_gene: TRBD1; v_gene: TRBV29-1; CDR3aa: CSVDRVSGANVLTF; CDR3nt: TGCAGCGTGGACAGGGTCTCTGGGGCCAACGTCCTGACTTTC
j_gene: TRBJ1-4; d_gene: .; v_gene: TRBV4-1; CDR3aa: CAHRQAEPNEKLFF; CDR3nt: TGCGCCCATCGACAGGCAGAACCTAATGAAAAACTGTTTTTT
j_gene: TRBJ1-1; d_gene: .; v_gene: TRBV6-6; CDR3aa: CASSYTTRNTEAFF; CDR3nt: TGTGCCAGCAGTTACACGACACGGAACACTGAAGCTTTCTTT
j_gene: TRBJ1-2; d_gene: TRBD1; v_gene: TRBV6-5; CDR3aa: CASSRTGHGYTF; CDR3nt: TGTGCCAGCAGTAGGACAGGACATGGCTACACCTTC
j_gene: TRBJ2-3; d_gene: .; v_gene: TRBV5-1; CDR3aa: CASSLASGLSTDTQYF; CDR3nt: TGCGCCAGCAGCTTGGCGAGCGGGTTAAGCACAGATACGCAGTATTTT
j_gene: TRBJ1-2; d_gene: .; v_gene: TRBV4-1; CDR3aa: CASSQVGRVTGYTF; CDR3nt: TGCGCCAGCAGCCAAGTGGGCAGGGTGACTGGCTACACCTTC
j_gene: TRBJ2-1; d_gene: TRBD2; v_gene: TRBV7-6; CDR3aa: CASSARDSGPSDNEQFF; CDR3nt: TGTGCCAGCAGCGCCAGAGATAGCGGGCCCTCCGACAATGAGCAGTTCTTC
j_gene: TRBJ2-7; d_gene: .; v_gene: TRBV30; CDR3aa: CAWGGYREQYF; CDR3nt: TGTGCCTGGGGGGGGTATCGTGAGCAGTACTTC
j_gene: TRBJ1-2; d_gene: .; v_gene: TRBV30; CDR3aa: CAWRSPGGGYGYTF; CDR3nt: TGTGCCTGGAGGTCCCCGGGGGGTGGCTATGGCTACACCTTC
j_gene: TRBJ2-3; d_gene: TRBD2; v_gene: TRBV9; CDR3aa: CASSVAIAGGSDTQYF; CDR3nt: TGTGCCAGCAGCGTAGCCATAGCGGGAGGTTCTGATACGCAGTATTTT
j_gene: TRBJ1-4; d_gene: .; v_gene: TRBV5-1; CDR3aa: CASSWAGLDEKLFF; CDR3nt: TGCGCCAGCAGCTGGGCAGGGTTGGATGAAAAACTGTTTTTT
j_gene: TRBJ2-3; d_gene: TRBD2; v_gene: TRBV7-9; CDR3aa: CASNPLAGGPTDTQYF; CDR3nt: TGTGCCAGCAACCCGTTAGCGGGGGGACCCACAGATACGCAGTATTTT
j_gene: TRBJ2-7; d_gene: TRBD2; v_gene: TRBV5-1; CDR3aa: CASGAAGDPYEQYF; CDR3nt: TGCGCCAGCGGGGCAGCGGGAGACCCCTACGAGCAGTACTTC
j_gene: TRBJ2-7; d_gene: TRBD1; v_gene: TRBV6-5; CDR3aa: CASSYSGDRGLGEQYF; CDR3nt: TGTGCCAGCAGTTACTCTGGCGACAGGGGGCTTGGCGAGCAGTACTTC
j_gene: TRBJ2-7; d_gene: TRBD1; v_gene: TRBV13; CDR3aa: CASKGQGIHEQYF; CDR3nt: TGTGCCAGTAAGGGACAGGGGATCCACGAGCAGTACTTC
j_gene: TRBJ2-1; d_gene: .; v_gene: TRBV5-1; CDR3aa: CASSLDGGESSYNEQFF; CDR3nt: TGCGCCAGCAGCTTGGACGGGGGAGAAAGCTCCTACAATGAGCAGTTCTTC
j_gene: TRBJ1-4; d_gene: .; v_gene: TRBV6-5; CDR3aa: CASSFDRRTNEKLFF; CDR3nt: TGTGCCAGCAGTTTTGACAGGCGGACTAATGAAAAACTGTTTTTT
j_gene: TRBJ2-2; d_gene: .; v_gene: TRBV9; CDR3aa: CASSVLRDTGELFF; CDR3nt: TGTGCCAGCAGCGTCCTCAGGGACACCGGGGAGCTGTTTTTT
j_gene: TRBJ2-2; d_gene: TRBD1; v_gene: TRBV11-2; CDR3aa: CASRGYRGPNTGELFF; CDR3nt: TGTGCCAGCCGGGGGTACAGGGGGCCGAACACCGGGGAGCTGTTTTTT
j_gene: TRBJ2-3; d_gene: .; v_gene: TRBV19; CDR3aa: CASSIPSTDTQYF; CDR3nt: TGTGCCAGTAGTATCCCTAGCACAGATACGCAGTATTTT
j_gene: TRBJ2-3; d_gene: .; v_gene: TRBV4-1; CDR3aa: CASSQVSPRTDTQYF; CDR3nt: TGCGCCAGCAGCCAAGTCAGTCCGCGCACAGATACGCAGTATTTT
j_gene: TRBJ2-5; d_gene: .; v_gene: TRBV6-5; CDR3aa: CASSFGQTEETQYF; CDR3nt: TGTGCCAGCAGTTTTGGACAGACAGAAGAGACCCAGTACTTC
j_gene: TRBJ1-6; d_gene: .; v_gene: TRBV14; CDR3aa: CASSHYTGGSPLHF; CDR3nt: TGTGCCAGCAGCCATTACACCGGCGGTTCACCCCTCCACTTT
j_gene: TRBJ2-5; d_gene: .; v_gene: TRBV5-1; CDR3aa: CASSLGGGSQETQYF; CDR3nt: TGCGCCAGCAGCTTGGGTGGGGGCTCCCAAGAGACCCAGTACTTC
j_gene: TRBJ1-1; d_gene: TRBD1; v_gene: TRBV5-1; CDR3aa: CASSLISGGGNTEAFF; CDR3nt: TGCGCCAGCAGCTTGATCTCAGGGGGTGGGAACACTGAAGCTTTCTTT
j_gene: TRBJ2-7; d_gene: .; v_gene: TRBV25-1; CDR3aa: CASSDSYEQYF; CDR3nt: TGTGCCAGCAGCGACAGCTACGAGCAGTACTTC
j_gene: TRBJ2-7; d_gene: TRBD2; v_gene: TRBV6-1; CDR3aa: CASTGGAYEQYF; CDR3nt: TGTGCCAGCACGGGGGGGGCCTACGAGCAGTACTTC
j_gene: TRBJ1-5; d_gene: TRBD1; v_gene: TRBV27; CDR3aa: CASRTGDQPQHF; CDR3nt: TGTGCCAGCAGGACAGGGGATCAGCCCCAGCATTTT
j_gene: TRBJ1-6; d_gene: .; v_gene: TRBV6-5; CDR3aa: CARSRPGPLHF; CDR3nt: TGTGCCAGAAGCCGCCCGGGGCCCCTCCACTTT
j_gene: TRBJ1-1; d_gene: .; v_gene: TRBV18; CDR3aa: CASSPQRNTEAFF; CDR3nt: TGTGCCAGCTCACCGCAGCGGAACACTGAAGCTTTCTTT
j_gene: TRBJ2-5; d_gene: .; v_gene: TRBV9; CDR3aa: CASSVGGPQETQYF; CDR3nt: TGTGCCAGCAGCGTAGGGGGGCCCCAAGAGACCCAGTACTTC
j_gene: TRBJ1-5; d_gene: TRBD1; v_gene: TRBV7-8; CDR3aa: CASRRDRGQNQPQHF; CDR3nt: TGTGCCAGCAGACGGGACAGGGGACAAAATCAGCCCCAGCATTTT
j_gene: TRBJ2-1; d_gene: TRBD2; v_gene: TRBV7-7; CDR3aa: CASSLAGQHNEQFF; CDR3nt: TGTGCTAGCAGCTTAGCGGGCCAGCACAATGAGCAGTTCTTC
j_gene: TRBJ1-1; d_gene: .; v_gene: TRBV5-1; CDR3aa: CASSPAGDTEAFF; CDR3nt: TGCGCCAGCAGCCCAGCAGGGGACACTGAAGCTTTCTTT
j_gene: TRBJ2-7; d_gene: .; v_gene: TRBV30; CDR3aa: CAWYKGARERSSYEQYF; CDR3nt: TGTGCCTGGTACAAGGGCGCCCGGGAGCGGAGCTCCTACGAGCAGTACTTC
j_gene: TRBJ1-5; d_gene: .; v_gene: TRBV25-1; CDR3aa: CASSEPRTVSGENQPQHF; CDR3nt: TGTGCCAGCAGTGAACCGCGGACAGTTAGCGGGGAAAATCAGCCCCAGCATTTT